This entry lists 30 T cell receptor beta chains sequenced from one sample in a study of OX40 agonist ivuxolimab in advanced cancers. Profiled with immunoSEQ multiplex PCR; TCRdb holds only in-frame clones, not every one. The data contain approximately 49,000 clones, about 76% of them seen just once; the ten biggest clones take up 5.5% to 7%. The sequences come from CD4+ or CD8+ T cells sorted from blood, collected in a trial of the OX40 agonist ivuxolimab. The source of these receptors is an adult with an advanced solid tumor such as melanoma, head and neck, liver or kidney cancer.

This clone has a handful of counts. The chain carries TRBV28 and TRBJ2-1; TRBD2 is a possible D gene (5 bases). Trimming cost V 5 bases and J 5 bases, with 16 bases left between them. CDR3 size: 15 residues. Germline CDR1 and CDR2: MDHEN and SYDVKM. The CDR3 loop reads CASSLTSGYNNEQFF. In nucleotides, the CDR3 is TGTGCCAGCAGTCTGACCTCGGGGTATAACAATGAGCAGTTCTTC.

V is TRBV2 and J is TRBJ2-3; 7 bases are a match to TRBD1. CDR3 length: 15 amino acids. Germline loops: CDR1 SNHLY, CDR2 FYNNEI. V shed 6 bases, J shed 5 bases, and the junction held 11 bases outside the gene matches. Written as DNA, the CDR3 is TGTGCCAGCAGGACAGGGCCGGGATCTCTAGATACGCAGTATTTT. The encoded protein is CASRTGPGSLDTQYF.

The rearrangement uses TRBV18 and TRBJ2-7; the match to TRBD2 covers 9 bases. The V gene end was trimmed by 5 bases and the J gene end by 2 bases; junction bases not matched to a gene: 10. This CDR3 is 16 amino acids long. Germline loops: CDR1 KGHSH, CDR2 LQKENI. CDR3 coding DNA: TGTGCCAGCTCAATCTCTAGCGGGGAGATCCCCTACGAGCAGTACTTC. Its translation: CASSISSGEIPYEQYF.

The CDR3 protein is CSVEFGGGGEETQYF. CDR3 bases: TGCAGCGTTGAATTTGGCGGCGGGGGAGAAGAGACCCAGTACTTC. The chain employs TRBV29-1 and TRBJ2-5; 7 bases are a match to TRBD2. J gave up 3 bases and V 2 bases, and 9 bases lay outside the gene matches. The CDR3 is made up of 15 amino acids. Germline V gene lookup returns CDR1 SQVTM and CDR2 ANQGSEA. Together with reference TRBV29-1 and TRBJ2-5, the CDR3 gives the full variable domain: SAVISQKPSRDICQRGTSLTIQCQVDSQVTMMFWYRQQPGQSLTLIATANQGSEATYESGFVIDKFPISRPNLTFSTLTVSNMSPEDSSIYLCSVEFGGGGEETQYFGPGTRLLVL.

The gene calls are TRBV6-1 and TRBJ1-1; D possibly corresponds to TRBD1 (5 bases). The CDR3 loop spans 14 amino acids. V was clipped by 2 bases and J by 5 bases, with 12 bases between them. In germline, CDR1 is MNHNS, CDR2 SASEGT. CDR3 loop: CASSESQDYTEAFF. CDR3 sequence (DNA): TGTGCCAGCAGTGAATCACAGGATTATACTGAAGCTTTCTTT.

Here the CDR3 DNA reads TGTGCCAGCAGTTTATATACTAGCGGGGGGGCCTACGGTGAGCAGTTCTTC. It encodes CASSLYTSGGAYGEQFF. V is TRBV27 and J is TRBJ2-1; 13 bases are a match to TRBD2. The CDR3 contains 17 residues. J lost 9 bases, V lost 1 base, and 9 bases had no gene match. From germline, CDR1 is MNHEY and CDR2 SMNVEV (reference sequence).

For the CDR3, the DNA is TGTGCCAGCAGTACCTTACAGGGTGGCTACGAGCAGTACTTC. Its translation: CASSTLQGGYEQYF. The genes are TRBV6-9 and TRBJ2-7; possible D gene TRBD1, 6 bases. The V gene lost 5 bases and the J gene lost 3 bases, with 14 bases spanning the gap. Germline-derived CDR1 and CDR2 are MNHGY and SVAAGI. CDR3 size: 14 residues.

V usage is TRBV7-8 and J usage is TRBJ2-7, with TRBD2 as a possible D gene (6 bases). Trimming cost V 8 bases and J 6 bases, with 14 bases left between them. CDR3 length: 12 residues. Germline V gene data show CDR1 as SGHVS and CDR2 as FQNEAQ. CDR3: CASGGLSREQYF. CDR3 coding DNA: TGTGCCAGCGGGGGGTTAAGCCGCGAGCAGTACTTC.

This chain joins TRBV27 and TRBJ1-6; TRBD1 aligns across 9 bases. The CDR3 sequence is 14 residues long. CDR1 MNHEY and CDR2 SMNVEV come from the germline V gene (reference sequence). Losses at the gene ends were 6 bases for V and 8 bases for J; bases not matched to a gene: 5. CDR3 DNA: TGTGCCAGCAGACCCGGGACAGGGTATTCACCCCTCCACTTT. Its protein is CASRPGTGYSPLHF.

The chain couples TRBV9 to TRBJ2-1; unclear D gene. V was clipped by 0 bases and J by 6 bases, with 4 bases between them. The CDR3 totals 12 residues. Germline V CDR1 and CDR2: SGDLS, YYNGEE. The CDR3 loop reads CASSVGINEQFF. In DNA form, the CDR3 reads TGTGCCAGCAGCGTAGGTATCAATGAGCAGTTCTTC.

The chain is built from TRBV13 and TRBJ2-3; no definite D call. The germline gives CDR1 PRHDT, CDR2 FYEKMQ (reference sequence). V was cut by 1 base and J by 2 bases, with 19 bases left in between. CDR3 size: 18 residues. CDR3 nucleotide sequence: TGTGCCAGCAGCTTAGAGGGCTCTCTCGACGCCTACACAGATACGCAGTATTTT. This gives the protein CASSLEGSLDAYTDTQYF. The full variable domain, completed using reference TRBV13 and TRBJ2-3, is AAGVIQSPRHLIKEKRETATLKCYPIPRHDTVYWYQQGPGQDPQFLISFYEKMQSDKGSIPDRFSAQQFSDYHSELNMSSLELGDSALYFCASSLEGSLDAYTDTQYFGPGTRLTVL.

The chain combines TRBV6-1 with TRBJ2-1; 8 positions agree with TRBD2. The CDR3 consists of 15 residues. The trim removed 6 bases at V and 2 bases at J, leaving 6 bases unmatched. Germline V CDR1 and CDR2: MNHNS, SASEGT. The CDR3 sequence is CASSSGTRAYNEQFF. Written as DNA, the CDR3 is TGTGCCAGCAGCTCCGGGACTAGAGCCTACAATGAGCAGTTCTTC.

The rearrangement uses TRBV6-5 and TRBJ2-7; D possibly corresponds to TRBD1 (6 bases). The CDR3 extends over 15 amino acids. The germline V and J ends were trimmed by 6 bases and 1 base, with 16 bases remaining between them. Per germline, CDR1 MNHEY and CDR2 SVGAGI. Here the CDR3 reads CASRVDRTLSYEQYF. CDR3 coding DNA: TGTGCCAGCAGGGTTGACAGGACCCTATCCTACGAGCAGTACTTC.

The chain couples TRBV11-2 to TRBJ2-1, with D perhaps given as TRBD1 or TRBD2 (5 bases each). Trimming shortened V by 5 bases and J by 4 bases, and 18 bases separated the two germline ends. The CDR3 length is 16 residues. Germline V gene lookup returns CDR1 SGHAT and CDR2 FQNNGV. CDR3 in amino acids: CASSPQWGKQYNEQFF. The DNA for the CDR3 is TGTGCCAGCAGCCCCCAATGGGGGAAACAATACAATGAGCAGTTCTTC.

This chain joins TRBV27 and TRBJ1-4; no firm D call. CDR1 is MNHEY, CDR2 SMNVEV, per germline (reference sequence). V was pared by 3 bases and J by 8 bases, with 19 bases between. The CDR3 has 16 residues. CDR3 DNA: TGTGCCAGCAGTTTTGGAGGCCCGGGGTATGGCGAAAAACTGTTTTTT. It specifies CASSFGGPGYGEKLFF. Drawing the rest from reference TRBV27 and TRBJ1-4, the complete variable domain is EAQVTQNPRYLITVTGKKLTVTCSQNMNHEYMSWYRQDPGLGLRQIYYSMNVEVTDKGDVPEGYKVSRKEKRNFPLILESPSPNQTSLYFCASSFGGPGYGEKLFFGSGTQLSVL.

This clone has only a few counts. This chain connects TRBV7-8 to TRBJ1-5; D remains unclear. Germline V gene data show CDR1 as SGHVS and CDR2 as FQNEAQ. The CDR3 length is 13 residues. V lost 1 base to trimming and J lost 7 bases, with 8 bases between them. The CDR3: CASSLDPYQPQHF. The CDR3 DNA is TGTGCCAGCAGCTTAGACCCGTACCAGCCCCAGCATTTT.

The chain carries TRBV5-6 and TRBJ2-7; TRBD1 agrees at 10 bases. Germline V CDR1 and CDR2: SGHDT, YYEEEE. With V trimmed by 3 bases and J by 2 bases, 2 bases remained unmatched. The CDR3 is 14 amino acids. This chain's CDR3 is CASSSGTGAYEQYV. In nucleotides, the CDR3 is TGTGCCAGCAGCTCCGGGACAGGGGCCTACGAGCAGTACGTC.

This clone was counted only a few times. This chain links TRBV6-1 with TRBJ2-3; a weak D match, TRBD1 (5 bases). The CDR3 sequence is 15 residues long. CDR1 is MNHNS, CDR2 SASEGT, per germline. The ends were cut back, 9 bases at V and 0 bases at J, with 16 bases in the middle. The DNA for the CDR3 is TGTGCCAGTAGGGGTTGGGCGGAGAGCACAGATACGCAGTATTTT. This encodes CASRGWAESTDTQYF.

The V and J genes are TRBV7-9 and TRBJ2-1; 7 positions match TRBD1. CDR3 length: 17 amino acids. Germline-derived CDR1 and CDR2 are SEHNR and FQNEAQ (reference sequence). After removal of 3 bases from V and 1 base from J, the junction contained 9 bases not matched to a gene. CDR3 nucleotides: TGTGCCAGCAGCTTTAACCGGGACAGACTGTCCTACAATGAGCAGTTCTTC. This translates into CASSFNRDRLSYNEQFF.

The chain uses TRBV5-4 and TRBJ2-6, with no clear D. Deletions cut 4 bases from V and 0 bases from J, with 11 bases between. The CDR3 contains 16 residues. Germline lookup yields CDR1 SGHNT and CDR2 YYREEE (reference sequence). The CDR3 here is CASSPLVGSGANVLTF. For the CDR3, the DNA is TGTGCCAGCAGCCCACTGGTCGGCTCTGGGGCCAACGTCCTGACTTTC.

The chain couples TRBV6-5 to TRBJ1-5; D is possibly TRBD1 (6 bases). Trimming removed 2 bases at V and 2 bases at J, with 7 bases between. The CDR3 has 14 amino acids. Germline values: CDR1 MNHEY, CDR2 SVGAGI. In nucleotides, the CDR3 is TGTGCCAGCAGTTACCGGACAGGCAATCAGCCCCAGCATTTT. Residues: CASSYRTGNQPQHF.

By its share, this clone is medium-sized. The chain employs TRBV27 and TRBJ1-5; D not certain. The CDR3 consists of 14 residues. The germline V gene encodes CDR1 MNHEY and CDR2 SMNVEV (reference sequence). Between the trimmed V and J ends, which lost 3 bases and 3 bases, there was a span of 9 bases. CDR3 nucleotides: TGTGCCAGCAGTTTTACGGGGAACAATCAGCCCCAGCATTTT. Encoded protein: CASSFTGNNQPQHF.

The chain recombines TRBV7-6 with TRBJ1-2; TRBD1 agrees at 7 bases. This CDR3 spans 15 amino acids. The V and J ends lost 1 base and 3 bases, in that order; junction bases with no gene match: 5. From germline, CDR1 is SGHVS and CDR2 FNYEAQ. The CDR3 is CASSLGAGGDYGYTF. DNA for the CDR3: TGTGCCAGCAGCTTAGGGGCAGGGGGGGACTATGGCTACACCTTC.

The chain links TRBV11-2 to TRBJ2-2; D is unclear. This CDR3 region has 13 residues. Deletions cut 1 base from V and 2 bases from J, with 2 bases between. CDR1 is SGHAT, CDR2 FQNNGV, per germline. The CDR3 loop reads CASSLVNTGELFF. CDR3 DNA: TGTGCCAGCAGCTTAGTAAACACCGGGGAGCTGTTTTTT.

The chain carries TRBV6-5 and TRBJ1-2, with D hard to call. CDR1 MNHEY and CDR2 SVGAGI come from the germline V gene. Trimming removed 5 bases at V and 7 bases at J, with 14 bases between. There are 13 residues in the CDR3. CDR3 coding DNA: TGTGCCAGCAGTCCCATATCGACCGTTGGCTACACCTTC. It encodes CASSPISTVGYTF.

The chain is built from TRBV7-2 and TRBJ2-7; 9 nucleotides match TRBD1. Trimming took 3 bases from V and 3 from J; bases not matched to a gene: 6. The germline CDR1 and CDR2 sequences are SGHTA and FQGNSA. The CDR3 consists of 15 residues. CDR3 sequence reads: CASSFLPGQGYEQYF. CDR3 sequence (DNA): TGTGCCAGCAGCTTCCTCCCGGGACAGGGCTACGAGCAGTACTTC.

This clone is medium-sized in the sample. CDR3 protein: CASRGDNTDTQYF. The CDR3 region has the DNA TGTGCCAGCAGAGGGGACAACACAGATACGCAGTATTTT. This chain uses TRBV2 with TRBJ2-3, with D perhaps TRBD1 (6 bases). Trimming took off 6 bases at V and 2 bases at J, with 9 bases between the two ends. The germline CDR1 and CDR2 sequences are SNHLY and FYNNEI. The CDR3 spans 13 residues.

The chain carries TRBV19 and TRBJ2-1; D is undetermined. This CDR3 region has 13 residues. The V gene lost 5 bases and the J gene lost 0 bases, with 5 bases spanning the gap. Germline V gives CDR1 LNHDA, CDR2 SQIVND (reference sequence). The CDR3 sequence is CASSSDSYNEQFF. For the CDR3, the DNA is TGTGCCAGTAGTTCCGACTCCTACAATGAGCAGTTCTTC.

This clone was recorded only once. The chain links TRBV5-6 to TRBJ1-1; no clear D gene. The CDR3 length is 12 residues. Between the trimmed V and J ends, which lost 3 bases and 4 bases, there was a span of 7 bases. Germline assignment: CDR1 SGHDT and CDR2 YYEEEE. CDR3 residues: CASSYKGTEAFF. CDR3 DNA: TGTGCCAGCAGCTACAAGGGCACTGAAGCTTTCTTT.

This clone was counted a single time. V and J are TRBV5-6 and TRBJ2-7; D is unresolved. With 1 base removed from V and 2 bases from J, the gap between germline ends came to 10 bases. The CDR3 sequence is 14 residues long. Germline CDR1 is SGHDT and CDR2 is YYEEEE. CDR3 coding DNA: TGTGCCAGCAGCTTGCCAGGCAGCGCCTACGAGCAGTACGTC. As protein: CASSLPGSAYEQYV.